The subject of this entry is one T cell receptor (beta chain). The antigen remains unidentified. Clones were sequenced by immunoSEQ multiplex PCR, and TCRdb holds only the in-frame ones, with some missing. Of about 43,000 clones in the sample, roughly 87% were seen once. Busulfan-fludarabine conditioning, marrow transplant, and cyclophosphamide on days +3 and +4 were administered. Germline CDR1 SNHLY, CDR2 FYNNEI. The V gene lost 1 base and the J gene lost 4 bases, with 10 bases spanning the gap. This CDR3 spans 14 amino acids. The data originate from a study of T cells after posttransplantation cyclophosphamide. Study-level findings and limits: TRB overlap between skin or GI tissue T cells and blood was limited. Recipient CMV seropositivity and CMV reactivation strongly tracked TRB clonality. Later post-transplant blood repertoires were often dominated by donor CD8+ memory clones.

Sequencing used PBMCs, obtained around 63 days after allogeneic stem cell transplant with posttransplant cyclophosphamide. The genes are TRBV2 and TRBJ1-1; possible D gene TRBD1, 6 bases. The source of this sequence is a male patient between 55 and 70 years old who received an allogeneic stem cell transplant from a related donor and was CMV-positive. Some T cells here may be from the graft donor. CDR3 residues: CASSEGGGGTEAFF. The CDR3 DNA sequence: TGTGCCAGCAGTGAAGGCGGGGGCGGCACTGAAGCTTTCTTT.